These 3 T cell receptor beta chains share one sample of origin, sequenced in a study of blood T cell repertoires in COVID-19. The repertoire was sequenced with immunoSEQ multiplex PCR; TCRdb's copy has only in-frame clones and lacks some. This table holds about 220,000 clones, 80% to 90% found once. Sequences were obtained from peripheral blood. The receptor source for this set is a man aged 45-60 years with active or convalescent COVID-19.

The chain is built from TRBV18 and TRBJ1-2, with D possibly TRBD1 on 5 matching bases. Germline lookup yields CDR1 KGHSH and CDR2 LQKENI. The CDR3 has 15 residues. The germline V and J ends were trimmed by 5 bases and 0 bases, with 13 bases remaining between them. The CDR3 sequence: CASSSLTDTNYGYTF. The CDR3 region has the DNA TGTGCCAGCTCATCTTTGACAGATACTAACTATGGCTACACCTTC. Variable domain in full (rest from reference TRBV18 and TRBJ1-2): NAGVMQNPRHLVRRRGQEARLRCSPMKGHSHVYWYRQLPEEGLKFMVYLQKENIIDESGMPKERFSAEFPKEGPSILRIQQVVRGDSAAYFCASSSLTDTNYGYTFGSGTRLTVV.

The chain couples TRBV28 to TRBJ1-1; 7 nucleotides agree with TRBD1. Germline assignment: CDR1 MDHEN and CDR2 SYDVKM. V shed 2 bases and J 6 bases; nucleotides not matched to a gene: 12. The CDR3 runs to 16 residues. The CDR3 reads CASSLGGGRGDPEAFF. CDR3 coding DNA: TGTGCCAGCAGTTTAGGAGGGGGCAGGGGAGACCCTGAAGCTTTCTTT. Full variable domain (missing parts from reference TRBV28 and TRBJ1-1): DVKVTQSSRYLVKRTGEKVFLECVQDMDHENMFWYRQDPGLGLRLIYFSYDVKMKEKGDIPEGYSVSREKKERFSLILESASTNQTSMYLCASSLGGGRGDPEAFFGQGTRLTVV.

This rearrangement joins TRBV19 to TRBJ2-2; tentative D call: TRBD1 (5 bases). The CDR3 sequence is 17 residues long. Germline lookup yields CDR1 LNHDA and CDR2 SQIVND (reference sequence). V gave up 3 bases and J gave up 3 bases, with 17 bases separating them. The CDR3 nucleotides are TGTGCCAGTAGTATGCTTCGGGTTGGGGCCTACACCGGGGAGCTGTTTTTT. Amino acid sequence: CASSMLRVGAYTGELFF.